This T cell receptor (beta chain) was obtained from a study of T cells in Graves' hyperthyroidism and ophthalmopathy. Study at large: The blood sample was taken at first diagnosis, before treatment began. Study-level findings and limits: Ophthalmopathy could be told apart from stable hyperthyroidism with a 13 V-J model.

Amplification of TCR beta CDR3 regions was performed using RNA transcripts as template. First-round RT-PCR with HTBI primers amplified the TCR CDR3 region. TCRdb reanalysed the multiplex PCR reads using MiXCR and keeps one entry per CDR3 protein. The data contain hundreds of thousands of distinct CDR3 sequences, 20% of them singletons. There are 16 residues in the CDR3. Trimming left V 1 base short and J 1 base short, with 13 bases between. Germline CDR1 is MNHEY and CDR2 is SMNVEV (reference sequence). This clonotype was detected many times. The antigen is unknown. This receptor was taken from a man aged 25-45 years with Graves' ophthalmopathy. The rearrangement joins TRBV27 to TRBJ1-1; maybe TRBD1 (5 bases). Sequencing was done on a sample of blood. The DNA of the CDR3 is TGTGCCAGCAGTTTATTAAGAACAGGACCGAACACTGAAGCTTTCTTT. It translates to CASSLLRTGPNTEAFF.